The source of this T cell receptor beta chain is a study of regulatory T cells in long-lasting Graves disease. Findings and limits, study-wide: Persistent disease exhibited a predilection for TRBV28, TRBJ1-2 and TRBJ2-5.

Arm-PCR with iRepertoire HTBI primers amplified the CDR3 regions for these TCR beta libraries. TCRdb recomputed calls from the multiplex PCR reads with MiXCR, one row per CDR3 protein. Found here are 700,000 or so distinct CDR3 sequences, 30% of them singletons; the top ten hold under 55%. The CDR3 is 14 residues long. Per germline, CDR1 SNHLY and CDR2 FYNNEI. Trimming at V came to 4 bases and at J to 5 bases, leaving 1 base not matched to a gene. This clonotype was counted many times. Its antigen is not identified. Time point indicated: persistent/refractory GD, antithyroid drugs over 5 years with positive TRAb. The TCR library was made from RNA that had been extracted from PBMCs in TRIzol. Recruitment took place at an endocrinology department in Xi'an, China. A blood draw put approximately 9 milliliters of peripheral blood into EDTA tubes.

This clonotype was obtained from a female donor with Graves disease. The material was peripheral blood mononuclear cells (PBMCs), obtained when the disease was refractory, from a patient treated with antithyroid drugs. V is TRBV2 and J is TRBJ2-5; 13 positions match TRBD2. The CDR3 region has the DNA TGTGCCAGCAGTGGGACTAGCGGGGGCGAGACCCAGTACTTC. Translated, it gives CASSGTSGGETQYF.